These 3 T cell receptor beta chains originate from one sample sequenced in a study of T cell repertoires in aging, cancer and after chemotherapy (dated by TCRdb to between 2019 and 2020). TCR beta rearrangements were amplified from genomic DNA isolated from peripheral blood, not from sorted cells or RNA. Sequencing relied on an Illumina MiSeq. Rearranged TRB sequences spanning V, D and J segments were amplified in a multiplex touch-down PCR with a mixed TRB-A/B primer pool. TCRdb passed the public sequencing reads through fastp at Q25 and MiXCR, retaining productive beta sequences. Rows with a matching CDR3 protein are joined into one entry that keeps the most common DNA and genes. The sample table holds thousands of distinct CDR3 sequences, of which roughly 30% were seen once. The top ten clones comprise about 4% of the sample. The specimen sequenced was blood. The receptor source for this set is a human donor with a solid tumor.

This clonotype was seen more than once but under ten times. V gene TRBV19 combines with J gene TRBJ2-7; TRBD1 agrees at 7 bases. V trimming: 5 bases; J trimming: 0 bases; junction bases outside the gene matches: 13. CDR1 is LNHDA, CDR2 SQIVND, per germline (reference sequence). CDR3 size: 17 residues. CDR3 amino acids: CASSSRTGLGLSYEQYF. In DNA, the CDR3 is TGTGCCAGTAGTTCTCGGACAGGCCTAGGCCTCTCCTACGAGCAGTACTTC.

This clonotype is judged medium-sized. V is TRBV6-5 and J is TRBJ1-5; D not resolved. The CDR3 sequence is 14 residues long. Germline V CDR1 and CDR2: MNHEY, SVGAGI. Trimming shortened V by 2 bases and J by 3 bases, and 8 bases separated the two germline ends. The CDR3 DNA follows: TGTGCCAGCAGTTACAGCCTCGACAATCAGCCCCAGCATTTT. Amino acids: CASSYSLDNQPQHF.

In this sample, this clonotype is medium-sized. J is TRBJ1-2 and V is TRBV27; TRBD1 agrees at 9 bases. J gave up 7 bases and V 5 bases, and 11 bases lay outside the gene matches. CDR3 length: 15 amino acids. CDR1 is MNHEY and CDR2 is SMNVEV in the germline V gene (reference sequence). The DNA of the CDR3 is TGTGCCAGCAGTCCACGGACAGGGGTTTGGGGTGGCTACACCTTC. Protein: CASSPRTGVWGGYTF.